This is a list of T cell receptor beta chains from one sample in a study of cytomegalovirus exposure and HLA in healthy donors. Profiled with immunoSEQ multiplex PCR; TCRdb holds only in-frame clones, not every one. The sample lists 200,000 or so clones, more than 75% occurring once. Material for sequencing was PBMCs. Every receptor here comes from a woman younger than 35 in good health and CMV-seronegative. CDR3s include the opening cysteine and the closing phenylalanine or tryptophan. D genes are given only for firm matches. A row's size may be missing; if present it is once, few, many or a size class.

size	V	J	D	DNA	CDR3
NA	TRBV6-4	TRBJ2-2	TRBD2	TGTGCCAGCAGTGAGCGGGAGAGCACCGGGGAGCTGTTTTTT	CASSERESTGELFF
NA	TRBV7-7	TRBJ2-3	NA	TGTGCCAGCAGCTCCGACTGGGCAGATACGCAGTATTTT	CASSSDWADTQYF
NA	TRBV5-4	TRBJ2-7	TRBD2	TGTGCCAGCAGCGTGCTGGGACTAGCGGGAGGTGGCTACGAGCAGTACTTC	CASSVLGLAGGGYEQYF
few	TRBV28	TRBJ1-1	TRBD1	TGTGCCAGCAGTTTTGGGGCAGGGGGTTCGAACACTGAAGCTTTCTTT	CASSFGAGGSNTEAFF
NA	TRBV19	TRBJ2-7	NA	TGTGCCAGTAGTATGGGAGCGGGCGAGCAGTACTTC	CASSMGAGEQYF
NA	TRBV18	TRBJ2-5	TRBD1	TGTGCCAGCTCAGAGGGACAGGGAGGTGAGACCCAGTACTTC	CASSEGQGGETQYF
NA	TRBV27	TRBJ2-1	TRBD2	TGTGCCAGCAGTACCCTACTAGCGGGGGGCCCCTACAATGAGCAGTTCTTC	CASSTLLAGGPYNEQFF
NA	TRBV9	TRBJ2-1	TRBD2	TGTGCCAGCACCGGGACTAGCGGGAGGACCTACAATGAGCAGTTCTTC	CASTGTSGRTYNEQFF
NA	TRBV6-1	TRBJ2-5	NA	TGTGCCAGCAGTTTGGACAACCTTAGGGAGACCCAGTACTTC	CASSLDNLRETQYF
few	TRBV7-9	TRBJ1-1	NA	TGTGCCAGCAGCTTAGATGGAGGGCGTAAAGCTTTCTTT	CASSLDGGRKAFF
few	TRBV19	TRBJ1-5	TRBD1	TGTGCCAGTAGTGCTCTAGGACAGGGCAATCAGCCCCAGCATTTT	CASSALGQGNQPQHF
NA	TRBV7-9	TRBJ1-6	NA	TGTGCCAGCAGCGTACACAATTCACCCCTCCACTTT	CASSVHNSPLHF
NA	TRBV5-1	TRBJ1-1	TRBD1	TGCGCCAGCAGATTCGACAGGGATTCGAACACTGAAGCTTTCTTT	CASRFDRDSNTEAFF
NA	TRBV14	TRBJ2-2	NA	TGTGCCAGCAGCCAAGAACAGGTCACCGGGGAGCTGTTTTTT	CASSQEQVTGELFF
once	TRBV20-1	TRBJ2-7	NA	TGCAGTGCTAAACAAGACTACGAGCAGTACTTC	CSAKQDYEQYF
NA	TRBV27	TRBJ1-4	NA	TGTGCCAGCAGGCAACAGGGATTTGGTGAAAAACTGTTTTTT	CASRQQGFGEKLFF
NA	TRBV14	TRBJ1-1	NA	TGTGCCAGCAGCCAAGCGGGCGGGGGCATGAACACTGAAGCTTTCTTT	CASSQAGGGMNTEAFF
once	TRBV7-3	TRBJ2-2	TRBD2	TGTGCCAGCAGCCTCCGGCTAGCGGGAGTGCCCGGGGAGCTGTTTTTT	CASSLRLAGVPGELFF
few	TRBV5-1	TRBJ1-1	NA	TGCGCCAGCAGCTTGGGGACAGCAATGAACACTGAAGCTTTCTTT	CASSLGTAMNTEAFF
NA	TRBV5-5	TRBJ1-5	NA	TGTGCCAGCAGCTTCGGCAGGGCGGCTAGCAATCAGCCCCAGCATTTT	CASSFGRAASNQPQHF
once	TRBV10-1	TRBJ2-1	TRBD2	TGCGCCAGCAGTAGCGGGGGCTCATACAATGAGCAGTTCTTC	CASSSGGSYNEQFF
NA	TRBV5-1	TRBJ2-3	NA	TGCGCCAGCAGTACCGGAATAGCGCCAGATACGCAGTATTTT	CASSTGIAPDTQYF
NA	TRBV5-4	TRBJ2-5	TRBD1	TGTGCCAGCAGCTTTGGACAGGGGCAAGAGACCCAGTACTTC	CASSFGQGQETQYF
once	TRBV7-6	TRBJ2-5	NA	TGTGCCAGCAGCTTAGAGGGGCCCCGGACCCAGTACTTC	CASSLEGPRTQYF
NA	TRBV11-2	TRBJ2-7	TRBD1	TGTGCCAGCAGCCGACCGGGACAGTTCCACGAGCAGTACTTC	CASSRPGQFHEQYF
NA	TRBV5-6	TRBJ2-7	TRBD1	TGTGCCAGCAGCTTGACCTGGGACAGGGACTACGAGCAGTACTTC	CASSLTWDRDYEQYF
NA	TRBV9	TRBJ2-1	TRBD2	TGTGCCAGCAGCGGAGGACTAGCGGGAATCAATGAGCAGTTCTTC	CASSGGLAGINEQFF
NA	TRBV13	TRBJ2-7	TRBD1	TGTGCCAGCAGCTGGAGACAGGGCGGGTCATACGAGCAGTACTTC	CASSWRQGGSYEQYF
NA	TRBV18	TRBJ1-2	TRBD1	TGTGCCAGCTCACCTTTCCCGGGACAGGGGAACTATGGCTACACCTTC	CASSPFPGQGNYGYTF
NA	TRBV10-1	TRBJ2-7	NA	TGCGCCAACCCTAGGGAGCGGGTTTCCTACGAGCAGTACTTC	CANPRERVSYEQYF
NA	TRBV5-6	TRBJ2-7	TRBD1	TGTGCCAGCAGCTTGTTCGCGACAGGGACCTACGAGCAGTACTTC	CASSLFATGTYEQYF
NA	TRBV18	TRBJ1-1	TRBD1	TGTGCCAGCTCGCCGACAGGGGACACTGAAGCTTTCTTT	CASSPTGDTEAFF
NA	TRBV6-4	TRBJ2-7	NA	TGTGCCAGCAATATTCCAACCAGATGCCTTCCCGCCTACGAGCAGTACTTC	CASNIPTRCLPAYEQYF
few	TRBV28	TRBJ1-3	NA	TGTGCCAGCAGTTTTATCCGGAGTGAACCCATATATTTT	CASSFIRSEPIYF
NA	TRBV5-8	TRBJ1-5	NA	TGTGCCAGCAGACACGACAGGTTCAATCAGCCCCAGCATTTT	CASRHDRFNQPQHF
NA	TRBV7-9	TRBJ1-1	TRBD1	TGTGCCAGCAGCTCACCAACAGGGGTTGGCACTGAAGCTTTCTTT	CASSSPTGVGTEAFF
NA	TRBV4-2	TRBJ2-5	TRBD2	TGTGCCAGCAGCCAACCTTGGACTAGCGGGGACCAAGAGACCCAGTACTTC	CASSQPWTSGDQETQYF
NA	TRBV15	TRBJ1-2	NA	TGTGCCACCAGCCTCAGCCGCCGGGTTCTCTCTCATGGCTACACCTTC	CATSLSRRVLSHGYTF
NA	TRBV7-9	TRBJ2-1	NA	TGTGCCAGCAGCTCATCTTACCAGCGGGCCAATGAGCAGTTCTTC	CASSSSYQRANEQFF